This entry lists 10 T cell receptor beta chains sequenced from one sample in a study of beta chain features in type 1 diabetes. The study's findings and limits: Within each of all four CD4+ subsets, Type 1 diabetes patients had TCRB CDR3s that were moderately but significantly shorter.

Their recognized antigens are unknown. Expressed TCRB transcripts were sequenced because the isolated RNA had all been reverse transcribed beforehand. Generated by immunoSEQ multiplex PCR, the TCRdb table keeps only in-frame clones and is missing some. The data contain around 690,000 clones, roughly 12% of them singletons. Sequencing input: naive CD4+ T cells from blood. The receptor source for this set is a man aged 25 to 40 with type 1 diabetes.

This clone was counted between two and nine times. The chain has TRBV4-2 and TRBJ2-7, with D tentatively TRBD1 (5 bases). V was shortened by 4 bases and J by 9 bases, with 25 bases between the two germline ends. Germline V gene lookup returns CDR1 LGHNA and CDR2 YNFKEQ. The CDR3 loop spans 16 amino acids. CDR3 sequence reads: CASSPQEGAQGITQYF. In DNA form, the CDR3 reads TGTGCCAGCAGCCCCCAAGAAGGGGCCCAGGGAATCACGCAGTACTTC.

The chain employs TRBV6-1 and TRBJ2-5; D may be TRBD2 (5 bases). Trimming pared 1 base from V and 7 bases from J, leaving 7 bases between. The CDR3 sequence is 12 residues long. From germline, CDR1 is MNHNS and CDR2 SASEGT. The CDR3 nucleotides are TGTGCCAGCAGTGAAGTACTAGGGACCCAGTACTTC. Residues: CASSEVLGTQYF.

In its sample, this clone was seen a few times. The chain carries TRBV29-1 and TRBJ1-2; D is ambiguous. The CDR3 loop spans 13 amino acids. V was shortened by 4 bases and J by 2 bases, with 11 bases between the two germline ends. Germline values: CDR1 SQVTM, CDR2 ANQGSEA. CDR3 loop: CSVGGTVNYGYTF. The DNA for the CDR3 is TGCAGCGTTGGTGGCACAGTCAACTATGGCTACACCTTC.

This clone has more than one count but fewer than ten. This sequence joins TRBV12-5 and TRBJ2-1; no clear D. Between the trimmed V and J ends, which lost 6 bases and 4 bases, there was a span of 10 bases. Germline V gene lookup returns CDR1 LGHNT and CDR2 FRNRAP. This CDR3 comprises 13 residues. The CDR3 DNA reads TGTGCTAGTGGCTTAACAGCGTACAATGAGCAGTTCTTC. The encoded protein is CASGLTAYNEQFF.

This clone was seen a handful of times. The chain couples TRBV30 to TRBJ1-5, with 9 bases lining up with TRBD1. The germline CDR1 and CDR2 sequences are GTSNPN and SVGIG (reference sequence). The V gene end was trimmed by 2 bases and the J gene end by 7 bases; junction bases not matched to a gene: 12. The CDR3 length is 16 residues. Here the CDR3 DNA reads TGTGCCTGGAGTTTCTCTTACAGGGGGCTTCGACAGCCCCAGCATTTT. It specifies CAWSFSYRGLRQPQHF.

The chain couples TRBV7-9 to TRBJ1-6; 7 positions agree with TRBD1. Germline CDR1 reads SEHNR; CDR2 reads FQNEAQ (reference sequence). This CDR3 has 16 amino acids. V lost 7 bases to trimming and J lost 2 bases; unmatched junction nucleotides: 8. DNA for the CDR3: TGTGCCAGCACCGTGACAGGGAATACCTATAATTCACCCCTCCACTTT. Protein: CASTVTGNTYNSPLHF.

This chain joins TRBV11-2 and TRBJ2-6; D is possibly TRBD2 (5 bases). The CDR3 covers 15 residues. V dropped 4 bases and J dropped 1 base, with 8 bases sitting between them. From germline, CDR1 is SGHAT and CDR2 FQNNGV. CDR3 protein: CASSYSGSGANVLTF. Here the CDR3 DNA reads TGTGCCAGCAGCTACAGCGGATCTGGGGCCAACGTCCTGACTTTC.

This clone showed up just a few times. The rearrangement uses TRBV5-8 and TRBJ2-3, with TRBD1 identical over 9 bases. This CDR3 spans 15 amino acids. The germline V gene encodes CDR1 SGHTS and CDR2 YDEGEE. The junction had 1 base not matched to a gene; V was cut back by 1 base and J by 1 base. This chain's CDR3 is CASSLRTGGTDTQYF. In DNA, the CDR3 is TGTGCCAGCAGCTTGAGGACAGGGGGCACAGATACGCAGTATTTT.

This clone was observed a handful of times. The rearrangement joins TRBV2 to TRBJ1-5; tentative D call: TRBD1 (5 bases). This CDR3 region has 14 residues. V dropped 1 base and J dropped 7 bases, with 11 bases sitting between them. Germline assignment: CDR1 SNHLY and CDR2 FYNNEI. CDR3 residues: CASSEVQAGQPQHF. The CDR3 nucleotides read TGTGCCAGCAGTGAAGTACAGGCTGGCCAGCCCCAGCATTTT.

This clone has a handful of counts. The chain carries TRBV5-1 and TRBJ2-3; a possible D gene is TRBD2 (5 bases). Trimming stripped 7 bases from V and 8 bases from J, with 17 bases between. Germline CDR1 is SGHRS and CDR2 is YFSETQ. This CDR3 has 13 amino acids. The CDR3 DNA is TGCGCCAGCGCGACTACGCTGGGAGTTACGCAGTATTTT. Translation: CASATTLGVTQYF.